The 14 T cell receptor beta chains below were found in one sample sequenced in a study of cytotoxic CD8 clonotypes in ibrutinib-treated CLL. Profiling relied on immunoSEQ multiplex PCR, and the TCRdb table lists in-frame clones only, not all of them. The sample consists of 100,000 to 150,000 clones, approximately 83% of them appearing once. The starting material was PBMCs, obtained after 24 months of ibrutinib treatment. All receptors come from a human donor with chronic lymphocytic leukemia.

The rearrangement uses TRBV9 and TRBJ2-4; D unclear. V shed 0 bases and J shed 0 bases, with 4 bases lying between them. The CDR3 spans 14 residues. The germline V gene has CDR1 SGDLS and CDR2 YYNGEE. The CDR3: CASSVDVAKNIQYF. For the CDR3, the DNA is TGTGCCAGCAGCGTAGATGTAGCCAAAAACATTCAGTACTTC.

The CDR3 here is CASSLDQGNEKLFF. DNA of the CDR3: TGTGCCAGCAGTTTGGACCAAGGAAATGAAAAACTGTTTTTT. The rearrangement joins TRBV28 to TRBJ1-4, with D unresolved. Trimming took off 3 bases at V and 5 bases at J, with 10 bases between the two ends. The CDR3 contains 14 residues. CDR1 and CDR2 (germline): MDHEN, SYDVKM.

This clone has more than one count but fewer than ten. The chain has TRBV7-9 and TRBJ1-2, with TRBD1 identical over 9 bases. V shed 5 bases, J shed 2 bases, and the junction held 6 bases outside the gene matches. CDR1 is SEHNR and CDR2 is FQNEAQ in the germline V gene (reference sequence). The CDR3 consists of 15 residues. The CDR3 nucleotides read TGTGCCAGCAGCGTAGGCGACAGGGGGAACTATGGCTACACCTTC. It translates to CASSVGDRGNYGYTF.

The gene calls are TRBV7-8 and TRBJ1-4, with a possible D match to TRBD1 (5 bases). The V gene's germline CDR1 is SGHVS and CDR2 FQNEAQ. There are 15 residues in the CDR3. Between the trimmed V and J ends, which lost 1 base and 2 bases, there was a span of 8 bases. CDR3 DNA sequence: TGTGCCAGCAGCTTAGATGACAGTACTAATGAAAAACTGTTTTTT. Translation: CASSLDDSTNEKLFF. Full variable domain (rest looked up from reference TRBV7-8 and TRBJ1-4): GAGVSQSPRYKVAKRGQDVALRCDPISGHVSLFWYQQALGQGPEFLTYFQNEAQLDKSGLPSDRFFAERPEGSVSTLKIQRTQQEDSAVYLCASSLDDSTNEKLFFGSGTQLSVL.

The chain combines TRBV28 with TRBJ2-5, with D possibly matching TRBD2 (5 bases). V dropped 3 bases and J dropped 5 bases, with 10 bases sitting between them. Germline CDR1 reads MDHEN; CDR2 reads SYDVKM. The CDR3 has 13 residues. The CDR3 region is CASSLSGEETQYF. Here the CDR3 DNA reads TGTGCCAGCAGTTTGAGCGGAGAGGAGACCCAGTACTTC.

The chain recombines TRBV28 with TRBJ2-5; 11 bases map to TRBD2. The V gene's germline CDR1 is MDHEN and CDR2 SYDVKM. This CDR3 is 16 amino acids long. V lost 7 bases and J lost 3; bases outside the gene matches: 10. The CDR3 DNA reads as TGTGCCAGCACTCCCCCTCCGGGACTAGCGGAAGAGACCCAGTACTTC. Amino acid sequence: CASTPPPGLAEETQYF.

The chain employs TRBV6-6 and TRBJ1-1; possibly TRBD1 for D (5 bases). The CDR3 contains 14 residues. V was cut by 6 bases and J by 8 bases, with 19 bases left in between. Looked up from germline, CDR1 is MNHNY and CDR2 is SVGAGI (reference sequence). The CDR3 reads CASSSPALRTEAFF. The DNA for the CDR3 is TGTGCCAGCAGCTCACCGGCGCTCAGGACAGAAGCTTTCTTT.

The CDR3 DNA reads TGTGCCAGCAGCCCTGACAGGGTAAACTATAACTATGGCTACACCTTC. As protein: CASSPDRVNYNYGYTF. The chain employs TRBV7-2 and TRBJ1-2; 7 bases are shared with TRBD1. J lost 1 base, V lost 5 bases, and 10 bases had no gene match. This CDR3 comprises 16 residues. CDR1 is SGHTA, CDR2 FQGNSA, per germline. Full variable domain (missing parts from reference TRBV7-2 and TRBJ1-2): GAGVSQSPSNKVTEKGKDVELRCDPISGHTALYWYRQSLGQGLEFLIYFQGNSAPDKSGLPSDRFSAERTGGSVSTLTIQRTQQEDSAVYLCASSPDRVNYNYGYTFGSGTRLTVV.

The rearrangement links TRBV30 to TRBJ2-7; 10 nucleotides align to TRBD1. The junction had 3 bases not matched to a gene; V was cut back by 3 bases and J by 4 bases. CDR1 is GTSNPN, CDR2 SVGIG, per germline (reference sequence). This CDR3 has 13 residues. CDR3: CAWSRDRGYEQYF. CDR3 DNA: TGTGCCTGGAGCCGGGACAGGGGTTACGAGCAGTACTTC.

Only a few counts were recorded for this clone. The rearrangement links TRBV20-1 to TRBJ1-1; D is uncertain. CDR1 DFQATT and CDR2 SNEGSKA come from the germline V gene (reference sequence). The CDR3 has 11 amino acids. V lost 7 bases, J lost 5 bases, and 11 bases lay in between. The CDR3 loop is CSVHGRTEAFF. The DNA of the CDR3 is TGCAGTGTCCACGGGAGGACTGAAGCTTTCTTT.

The gene calls are TRBV7-2 and TRBJ2-6; D ambiguous. The V end lost 3 bases, the J end lost 0 bases, and 9 bases lay between the germline ends. The CDR3 sequence is 16 residues long. Germline CDR1 SGHTA, CDR2 FQGNSA. CDR3 loop: CASSLQVYSGANVLTF. CDR3 nucleotide sequence: TGTGCCAGCAGCTTGCAAGTTTACTCTGGGGCCAACGTCCTGACTTTC.

The V gene is TRBV4-3, the J gene TRBJ2-7; D is ambiguous. This CDR3 contains 13 residues. V lost 3 bases, J lost 6 bases, and 12 bases lay in between. Per germline, CDR1 LGHNA and CDR2 YSLEER. The CDR3 DNA is TGCGCCAGCAGCCAGGAGATCTTGATCGAGCAGTACTTC. It yields the protein CASSQEILIEQYF.

V and J are TRBV18 and TRBJ2-7, with D possibly being TRBD2 (6 bases). This CDR3 is built from 16 residues. Trimming stripped 3 bases from V and 7 bases from J, with 22 bases between. Germline CDR1 is KGHSH and CDR2 is LQKENI. CDR3 nucleotide sequence: TGTGCCAGCTCACCCACCGGAGGGCCAGCGCACGGGGAGCAGTACTTC. This sequence encodes CASSPTGGPAHGEQYF.

The chain links TRBV28 to TRBJ2-7, with TRBD1 as a possible D gene (5 bases). The germline gives CDR1 MDHEN, CDR2 SYDVKM. This CDR3 has 14 residues. Trimming removed 5 bases at V and 3 bases at J, with 14 bases between. The CDR3 nucleotides are TGTGCCAGCAGTCCCCCCGACAGATACTACGAGCAGTACTTC. Protein sequence: CASSPPDRYYEQYF.